The 20 T cell receptor beta chains below were found in one sample sequenced in a study of blood T cell repertoires in COVID-19. Assay used: immunoSEQ multiplex PCR; TCRdb lists only in-frame clones, some missing. The sample lists 140,000 or so clones, 75% to 90% occurring once. The sequenced material came from peripheral blood. The receptor set was obtained from an elderly woman with acute or convalescent COVID-19.

This clone was seen a single time. This chain joins TRBV6-1 and TRBJ2-3, with 11 nucleotides matching TRBD1. Per the germline V gene, CDR1 is MNHNS and CDR2 is SASEGT. J was trimmed by 1 base and V by 4 bases; bases with no gene match: 4. This CDR3 is built from 16 residues. The CDR3 nucleotides are TGTGCCAGCAGTGTTTGGACAGGGGGCGGCACAGATACGCAGTATTTT. It specifies CASSVWTGGGTDTQYF.

The chain links TRBV5-1 to TRBJ1-4; 9 bases fit TRBD1. Germline CDR1 reads SGHRS; CDR2 reads YFSETQ. The CDR3 has 14 residues. V gave up 1 base and J gave up 7 bases; unmatched junction bases: 2. CDR3 nucleotides: TGCGCCAGCAGCTTGTGGGGACAGGGTGAAAAACTGTTTTTT. Amino acid sequence: CASSLWGQGEKLFF.

The gene calls are TRBV4-1 and TRBJ1-5, with 7 bases identical to TRBD1. Germline loops: CDR1 MGHRA, CDR2 YSYEKL. V was clipped by 1 base and J by 4 bases; unmatched bases: 4. This CDR3 has 15 amino acids. The DNA of the CDR3 is TGCGCCAGCAGCCAAGTGGGGGACAGTAATCAGCCCCAGCATTTT. Translating gives CASSQVGDSNQPQHF.

The rearrangement uses TRBV3-1 (or the pseudogene TRBV3-2) and TRBJ1-2, with a weak D call TRBD1 (5 bases). The CDR3 length is 14 residues. The germline V gene has CDR1 LGHDT and CDR2 YNNKEL (reference sequence). V lost 2 bases and J lost 8, with 15 bases in between. CDR3 region: CASSQREAGPGYTF. CDR3 DNA sequence: TGTGCCAGCAGCCAAAGAGAGGCAGGGCCCGGCTACACCTTC.

As for this clone: The same CDR3 also results from other DNA sequences found in this sample. J is TRBJ1-5 and V is TRBV10-3, with D uncertain. Germline V gene lookup returns CDR1 ENHRY and CDR2 SYGVKD. This CDR3 contains 15 residues. Trimming took 0 bases from V and 2 from J, leaving 8 bases between them. The CDR3 nucleotides are TGTGCCATCAGTGAGTCGACGGGAGGCAATCAGCCCCAGCATTTT. Its translation is CAISESTGGNQPQHF.

This chain joins TRBV5-1 and TRBJ2-7, with D unresolved. Trimming removed 3 bases from V and 0 bases from J, with 4 bases in between. Germline V CDR1 and CDR2: SGHRS, YFSETQ. The CDR3 totals 12 residues. This CDR3 reads CASSSSSYEQYF. The CDR3 DNA follows: TGCGCCAGCAGCTCTAGCTCCTACGAGCAGTACTTC.

The V call is TRBV30, the J call TRBJ1-2; D possibly corresponds to TRBD1 (6 bases). CDR1 and CDR2 from the germline V gene are GTSNPN and SVGIG (reference sequence). The CDR3 is made up of 15 amino acids. V lost 1 base to trimming and J lost 4 bases, with 16 bases between them. CDR3 nucleotides: TGTGCCTGGAGTGGTCATTCAGGGGAACCCTATGGCTACACCTTC. Amino acid sequence: CAWSGHSGEPYGYTF.

The rearrangement uses TRBV19 and TRBJ1-1; D remains ambiguous. There are 14 residues in the CDR3. The V and J ends lost 5 bases and 1 base respectively, with 11 bases between them. Germline V lookup: CDR1 LNHDA, CDR2 SQIVND (reference sequence). This CDR3 reads CASSYRVSNTEAFF. The CDR3 nucleotides are TGTGCCAGTAGTTATCGAGTTTCGAACACTGAAGCTTTCTTT. The full variable domain, its missing parts supplied by reference TRBV19 and TRBJ1-1, is DGGITQSPKYLFRKEGQNVTLSCEQNLNHDAMYWYRQDPGQGLRLIYYSQIVNDFQKGDIAEGYSVSREKKESFPLTVTSAQKNPTAFYLCASSYRVSNTEAFFGQGTRLTVV.

The gene calls are TRBV7-8 and TRBJ1-1; D is unresolved. The germline V and J ends were trimmed by 6 bases and 1 base, with 12 bases remaining between them. Germline assignment: CDR1 SGHVS and CDR2 FQNEAQ. This CDR3 contains 14 residues. This chain's CDR3 is CASRAQDSNTEAFF. The CDR3 bases are TGTGCCAGCAGAGCCCAGGATTCGAACACTGAAGCTTTCTTT.

The rearrangement uses TRBV3-1 (or the pseudogene TRBV3-2) and TRBJ1-1, with D possibly TRBD1 on 5 matching bases. This CDR3 region has 15 residues. Trimming stripped 0 bases from V and 3 bases from J, with 11 bases between. Germline values: CDR1 LGHDT, CDR2 YNNKEL (reference sequence). Here the CDR3 DNA reads TGTGCCAGCAGCCAAGATCAGCGGGGGGACACTGAAGCTTTCTTT. Its translation: CASSQDQRGDTEAFF.

This clone was recorded once. J is TRBJ1-6 and V is TRBV6-6; D remains unclear. V lost 5 bases to trimming and J lost 0 bases, with 11 bases between them. The V gene's germline CDR1 is MNHNY and CDR2 SVGAGI (reference sequence). The CDR3 consists of 16 residues. The CDR3 DNA is TGTGCCAGCAGTCGAGGAGTTTCCTCCTATAATTCACCCCTCCACTTT. Its protein is CASSRGVSSYNSPLHF.

This chain connects TRBV5-4 to TRBJ2-1, with 14 bases lining up with TRBD2. This CDR3 is 16 amino acids long. Germline CDR1 SGHNT, CDR2 YYREEE (reference sequence). Trimming removed 4 bases from V and 6 bases from J; junction bases left unmatched: 6. The CDR3 region has the DNA TGTGCCAGCAGCGACGCGACTAGCGGGGGGGCCAATGAGCAGTTCTTC. Amino acid sequence: CASSDATSGGANEQFF.

The chain links TRBV7-9 to TRBJ1-2, with D hard to call. CDR1 and CDR2 from the germline V gene are SEHNR and FQNEAQ (reference sequence). The CDR3 extends over 15 amino acids. Trimming stripped 4 bases from V and 4 bases from J, with 16 bases between. The DNA of the CDR3 is TGTGCCAGCAGCTCGAGCCGGAGGCGATCCTATGGCTACACCTTC. Protein product: CASSSSRRRSYGYTF.

The V and J genes are TRBV5-4 and TRBJ1-2; no clear D. V was cut by 6 bases and J by 2 bases, with 14 bases left in between. This CDR3 is 14 amino acids long. The germline gives CDR1 SGHNT, CDR2 YYREEE (reference sequence). The CDR3 nucleotides read TGTGCCAGCACCCACCGGGAGGGCAACTATGGCTACACCTTC. It codes for CASTHREGNYGYTF.

The count of this clone is one. This chain joins TRBV5-1 and TRBJ1-2; TRBD1 might be the D (6 bases). The CDR3 is 16 amino acids. From germline, CDR1 is SGHRS and CDR2 YFSETQ. V was cut by 0 bases and J by 1 base, with 13 bases left in between. The CDR3, as DNA: TGCGCCAGCAGCTTGGGTGGGGGCGGATATAACTATGGCTACACCTTC. It codes for CASSLGGGGYNYGYTF.

This chain uses TRBV9 with TRBJ1-2, with 8 bases lining up with TRBD1. V lost 3 bases and J lost 3; bases outside the gene matches: 4. This CDR3 is built from 14 residues. Germline CDR1 reads SGDLS; CDR2 reads YYNGEE. The CDR3 sequence is CASSGQGTDYGYTF. The CDR3 coding sequence is TGTGCCAGCAGCGGACAGGGGACGGACTATGGCTACACCTTC.

This clone was seen a few times. The V call is TRBV7-9, the J call TRBJ1-1, with TRBD1 identical over 11 bases. The CDR3 sequence is 16 residues long. V lost 8 bases to trimming and J lost 5 bases; unmatched junction nucleotides: 13. CDR1 is SEHNR, CDR2 FQNEAQ, per germline (reference sequence). Here the CDR3 DNA reads TGTGCCAGCCGCGGACAGGGGGCCATCAAGGGGACTGAAGCTTTCTTT. Amino acid sequence: CASRGQGAIKGTEAFF.

The sample holds a few counts of this clone. V gene TRBV21-1 combines with J gene TRBJ1-1; TRBD1 reflects the table's D call only, with no check against the DNA. TRBV21-1 is a pseudogene locus. The length of the CDR3 is 17 residues. The CDR3 DNA is TGTGCCAGCAGCTCAGGGGGGAGACAGGGGGATAACACTGAAGCTTTCTTT. Its translation: CASSSGGRQGDNTEAFF.

The chain couples TRBV19 to TRBJ1-2; 7 bases align to TRBD1. This CDR3 has 13 residues. The germline gives CDR1 LNHDA, CDR2 SQIVND (reference sequence). The J segment lost 3 bases and the V segment lost 5 bases, leaving 3 bases of the junction unmatched. The CDR3 protein is CASSGTAYYGYTF. CDR3 sequence (DNA): TGTGCCAGTAGTGGGACAGCGTACTATGGCTACACCTTC.

The chain recombines TRBV23-1 with TRBJ1-3, with TRBD1 matching over 7 bases. TRBV23-1 is an open reading frame, and its role is uncertain. Trimming took 5 bases from V and 0 from J; bases not matched to a gene: 10. The CDR3 sequence is 17 residues long. The CDR3 here is CASSERTGRSSGNTIYF. In nucleotides, the CDR3 is TGCGCCAGCAGTGAAAGGACAGGTCGAAGCTCTGGAAACACCATATATTTT.